This paragraph covers one T cell receptor beta chain sequence. The antigen remains undetermined. The germline V gene has CDR1 MRHNA and CDR2 SNTAGT. This CDR3 contains 13 residues. Trimming left V 6 bases short and J 0 bases short, with 8 bases between. The protocol was immunoSEQ multiplex PCR, while the TCRdb copy is restricted to in-frame clones and leaves out a portion. Of around 31,000 clones in the sample, roughly four fifths were seen once. These data belong to a study of PD-1 blockade in classical Hodgkin lymphoma. Study as a whole: Patients got intravenous nivolumab 3 mg/kg every 2 weeks. Overall study findings and caveats: Diversity in CD4+ TCRs, unlike that measured in CD8+ TCRs, had risen significantly by C4D1. Complete responders possessed baseline diversity comparable to newly diagnosed patients.

The time point here: cycle 4 day 1 (C4D1), after less than 7 weeks of nivolumab. Brentuximab vedotin exposure varied, and every patient relapsed after autologous stem cell transplantation. Magnetic negative selection purified CD4+ T cells from thawed PBMCs. The study recorded best responses of complete response, partial response or progressive disease. The chain uses TRBV6-4 and TRBJ1-1, with unresolved D. The material was CD4+ T cells from blood, obtained before the fourth cycle of nivolumab. This TCR came from a human donor with classical Hodgkin lymphoma. The CDR3 DNA reads as TGTGCCAGCAGAGAAACAGTGAACACTGAAGCTTTCTTT. Amino acids: CASRETVNTEAFF.